Sequencing of this T cell receptor (beta chain) was carried out in a study of blood T cells in healthy people across ages (dated by TCRdb to the mid-2010s). With regard to the full study: In model experiments, roughly one uniquely barcoded TCR beta cDNA molecule per two T cells was captured by template switching. Age-related changes in TCR beta repertoire diversity were measured in the study by deep sequencing normalized with unique cDNA molecular identifiers. The donors were divided into four age groups: young (average around 15 years), middle-aged (approximately 39), aged (roughly 60) and long-lived (roughly 82). To avoid experimental bias, donors of different ages were distributed randomly across sequencing lanes. Using the same blood draw, the study looked at two additional independent replicas of 1 million unique cDNA reads for two donors, one aged 18 to 30 and the other aged 80 or older.

Broader findings and caveats from the paper: As age increased, observed TCR beta diversity per million T cells dropped in a roughly linear way, and a significant reduction was already evident by age 40. Total diversity estimates from one million sequenced T cells were considered lower bounds and underestimates. Compared with the aged group, the long-lived group had more naive CD4+ T cells, fewer expanded clones and increased TCR diversity, suggesting age selection. Donor CMV infection status was unknown, potentially confounding age-related changes in expanded clonotypes. Because profiling used bulk unsorted PBMCs, naive and antigen-experienced compartments could not be compared conclusively. Observed TCR beta diversity correlated strongly with the percentage of naive T cells measured by flow cytometry.

To note about this clonotype: No cognate antigen has been identified for it. Base qualities are not at hand, and no much larger clone is one base apart.

The donors were some 39 Caucasian individuals from Russia, aged about 6 to 100 years, who were systemically healthy. Ten milliliters of peripheral blood were drawn from each donor into EDTA-treated Vacutainer tubes. Ficoll-Paque density-gradient centrifugation was used to isolate PBMCs, with at least 7 million per sample. Trizol reagent was used to extract total RNA from PBMCs, with at least 6 micrograms per sample. For every donor, an aliquot of PBMCs went through flow cytometry to measure the percentages of naive CD45RAhigh/CD27high T cells. Library preparation employed 5' RACE. The instrument given in TCRdb is Illumina HiSeq 2500. A second roughly 6 to 11 cycle PCR used a sample-barcoded 5' primer and a J-beta primer mix. A unique molecular identifier was introduced onto each TCR beta cDNA molecule by a template-switch 5' adaptor carrying 12 random nucleotides. Each sample yielded at least 3 million CDR3-containing paired-end reads. All of the RNA was converted into first-strand cDNA using the Mint cDNA synthesis kit, with a TRBC-specific oligonucleotide serving as the primer. Following uracil-DNA glycosylase treatment, a first 18-cycle PCR with universal primers M1SS and BC2_uni_R was performed on all cDNA. Per the source publication's procedure: For normalization, 1 million high-quality reads were randomly selected from each sample, with every read carrying a distinct molecular identifier. Instead of being binned into consensus sequences, reads that shared molecular identifiers were thrown out. MiTCR, with a Q25 quality threshold and the strictest error-elimination algorithm, was used for CDR3 identification, clonotype clustering and error correction. A nonparametric unseen species model with Euler transformation was used to estimate a lower bound on total TCR beta diversity. TCRdb passed the public sequencing reads through fastp at Q25 and MiXCR, retaining productive beta sequences. Each CDR3 protein gets just one entry, which takes the most common genes and DNA from the rows behind it. These V and J calls rely on TCRdb rather than the paper's analysis. This sample lists about 1.8 million distinct CDR3 sequences; less than 50% were detected once. The ten most abundant clones make up 2.1% of the sample.

Sequenced material: blood. This TCR was sampled from a woman in her thirties or forties in good health.

CDR3 sequence: CASADREMGTQYF. At the DNA level, the sequence is TGCGCCAGTGCGGACAGGGAGATGGGGACCCAGTACTTC. The chain was built from TRBV5-1 and TRBJ2-5, and 8 junction bases match TRBD1. For this chain, trimming is 8 bases at the V end and 7 bases at the J end, and the number of junction bases without a gene match is 10. The CDR3 measures 13 amino acids from cysteine to phenylalanine. The DNA shown is the 39-base CDR3, in frame from base 1. In the germline V gene, CDR1 corresponds to SGHRS and CDR2 to YFSETQ.